The 23 T cell receptor beta chains below come from one sample, sequenced in a study of Graves' ophthalmopathy and Graves' hyperthyroidism. TCR beta CDR3 regions were amplified from RNA transcripts. Second-round multiplex PCR came after first-round RT-PCR with HTBI primers. TCRdb re-called the multiplex PCR reads through MiXCR, storing one row per CDR3 protein. The table lists fewer than 350,000 distinct CDR3 sequences, 15% to 20% of them singletons. Sequenced: peripheral blood. The receptors were gathered from an adult man with Graves' ophthalmopathy.

The chain has TRBV12-3 or TRBV12-4 and TRBJ1-5; D is undetermined. The length of the CDR3 is 13 residues. V was cut by 3 bases and J by 7 bases, with 10 bases left in between. CDR3 nucleotide sequence: TGTGCCAGCAGTTTCGGAGGCAGGCAGCCCCAGCATTTT. Translating it yields CASSFGGRQPQHF.

The chain joins TRBV11-2 to TRBJ2-7, with 9 bases identical to TRBD2. The V gene's germline CDR1 is SGHAT and CDR2 FQNNGV. With V trimmed by 0 bases and J by 1 base, 4 bases remained unmatched. This CDR3 comprises 16 residues. In DNA, the CDR3 is TGTGCCAGCAGCTTAGATCTCGGACTAGCGTCCTACGAGCAGTACTTC. It encodes CASSLDLGLASYEQYF.

The sample holds many counts of this clonotype. This rearrangement joins TRBV5-1 to TRBJ2-7; the D call may be TRBD1 or TRBD2 (5 bases each). V was clipped by 0 bases and J by 7 bases, with 17 bases between them. Per germline, CDR1 SGHRS and CDR2 YFSETQ. The CDR3 loop spans 15 amino acids. The CDR3 DNA reads TGCGCCAGCAGCTTGGAATGGGGACCCCAACGGGAGCAGTACTTC. As protein: CASSLEWGPQREQYF.

The table lists this clonotype with many counts. The chain has TRBV28 and TRBJ2-2; a weak D match, TRBD2 (6 bases). The CDR3 is 14 residues long. V was shortened by 8 bases and J by 5 bases, with 15 bases between the two germline ends. In germline, CDR1 is MDHEN, CDR2 SYDVKM. The CDR3, as DNA: TGTGCCAGCGTTGACTTCGGGGGAACCGGGGAGCTGTTTTTT. It specifies CASVDFGGTGELFF.

At least ten counts were recorded for this clonotype. The V call is TRBV4-3, the J call TRBJ1-2; D gene uncertain. CDR3 length: 11 amino acids. V lost 4 bases, J lost 10 bases, and 10 bases lay in between. Per germline, CDR1 LGHNA and CDR2 YSLEER. CDR3: CASSLGLIYTF. The CDR3 DNA sequence: TGCGCCAGCAGCCTAGGCCTAATCTACACCTTC.

This clonotype was seen a few times. At one end, the junction sequence differs from germline, possibly due to a read error. J is TRBJ1-5 and V is TRBV7-3; D unclear. There are 16 residues in the CDR3. Germline CDR1 SGHTA, CDR2 FQGTGA. CDR3 region: CASSLMAQNRHQPQHF. Written as DNA, the CDR3 is TGTGCCAGCAGTTTAATGGCTCAAAACCGACATCAGCCCCAGCATTTT.

This clonotype came up many times. The chain has TRBV18 and TRBJ1-5; no clear D gene. Trimming took 2 bases from V and 0 from J, leaving 8 bases between them. CDR1 and CDR2 from the germline V gene are KGHSH and LQKENI. This CDR3 comprises 15 residues. CDR3 DNA: TGTGCCAGCTCACCAGTCAGGAGTAGCAATCAGCCCCAGCATTTT. Translated: CASSPVRSSNQPQHF.

This clonotype showed up many times. The chain links TRBV20-1 to TRBJ1-2; D is possibly TRBD1 (5 bases). The CDR3 consists of 13 residues. The V gene lost 5 bases and the J gene lost 4 bases, with 14 bases spanning the gap. The germline V gene encodes CDR1 DFQATT and CDR2 SNEGSKA (reference sequence). Written as DNA, the CDR3 is TGCAGTGCTCAGACACCGGGACCCTATGGCTACACCTTC. Encoded protein: CSAQTPGPYGYTF.

This clonotype was observed many times. This chain joins TRBV20-1 and TRBJ1-2; D uncertain. V was shortened by 1 base and J by 0 bases, with 3 bases between the two germline ends. Germline lookup yields CDR1 DFQATT and CDR2 SNEGSKA (reference sequence). CDR3 size: 12 residues. The CDR3 spells CSARVSNYGYTF. In nucleotides, the CDR3 is TGCAGTGCTAGAGTATCTAACTATGGCTACACCTTC.

Ten or more counts support this clonotype. This chain connects TRBV7-2 to TRBJ1-2; D may be TRBD1 (5 bases). The V end lost 5 bases, the J end lost 5 bases, and 18 bases lay between the germline ends. This CDR3 region has 15 residues. Germline loops: CDR1 SGHTA, CDR2 FQGNSA. The CDR3: CASSLGAGLLYGYTF. The CDR3 DNA is TGTGCCAGCAGCCTAGGCGCAGGGCTTTTGTATGGCTACACCTTC.

This clonotype was counted many times. V and J are TRBV4-3 and TRBJ1-6; D is ambiguous. The CDR3 loop spans 20 amino acids. V shed 0 bases and J shed 2 bases, with 20 bases lying between them. Looked up from germline, CDR1 is LGHNA and CDR2 is YSLEER. CDR3 sequence reads: CASSQEWRNGFGTYNSPLHF. Here the CDR3 DNA reads TGCGCCAGCAGCCAAGAATGGAGGAACGGATTTGGCACCTATAATTCACCCCTCCACTTT.

This clonotype came up many times. This sequence joins TRBV6-2 or TRBV6-3 and TRBJ2-4, with TRBD1 matching 8 bases. Per germline, CDR1 MNHEY and CDR2 SVGEGT. V was clipped by 4 bases and J by 9 bases; unmatched bases: 8. The CDR3 length is 14 residues. The DNA for the CDR3 is TGTGCCAGCAGTTTGCCAGGGGGCTGGGGCATTCAGTACTTC. Encoded protein: CASSLPGGWGIQYF.

This clonotype was found many times. The chain joins TRBV5-1 to TRBJ2-5; D could derive from TRBD1 or TRBD2 (5 bases each). The V end lost 0 bases, the J end lost 6 bases, and 9 bases lay between the germline ends. The CDR3 sequence is 13 residues long. Germline loops: CDR1 SGHRS, CDR2 YFSETQ. CDR3 sequence reads: CASSLAGGKTQYF. For the CDR3, the DNA is TGCGCCAGCAGCTTGGCTGGGGGAAAGACCCAGTACTTC.

This clonotype was recorded many times. CDR3 nucleotides: TGTGCCAGCAGTTTATACCCCCCAGGTCCCCAAGAGACCCAGTACTTC. Its translation is CASSLYPPGPQETQYF. The chain uses TRBV27 and TRBJ2-5; D gene ambiguous. Trimming pared 1 base from V and 1 base from J, leaving 13 bases between. The CDR3 has 16 residues. Germline CDR1 reads MNHEY; CDR2 reads SMNVEV (reference sequence).

This clonotype occurred many times. The rearrangement links TRBV2 to TRBJ1-1; 7 nucleotides agree with TRBD1. V shed 6 bases and J 8 bases; nucleotides not matched to a gene: 15. Germline-derived CDR1 and CDR2 are SNHLY and FYNNEI. The CDR3 spans 15 residues. CDR3 sequence reads: CASRDLGTAMQEAFF. DNA for the CDR3: TGTGCCAGCAGAGACCTTGGGACAGCGATGCAAGAAGCTTTCTTT.

This clonotype was seen more than once but under ten times. The CDR3 DNA sequence: TGTGCCAGCAGCTCGACAGGGTTCCCTGAAGCTTTCTTT. Encoded protein: CASSSTGFPEAFF. The chain joins TRBV7-8 to TRBJ1-1, with 7 bases matching TRBD1. In germline, CDR1 is SGHVS, CDR2 FQNEAQ. This CDR3 region has 13 residues. Trimming at V came to 4 bases and at J to 6 bases, leaving 5 bases not matched to a gene.

This clonotype was seen at least ten times. The chain couples TRBV7-2 to TRBJ2-5; no clear D gene. Between the trimmed V and J ends, which lost 1 base and 5 bases, there was a span of 5 bases. The CDR3 totals 12 residues. Germline V CDR1 and CDR2: SGHTA, FQGNSA. The CDR3 nucleotides are TGTGCCAGCAGCTTAGAGTGGGAGACCCAGTACTTC. It translates to CASSLEWETQYF.

This clonotype was observed at least ten times. V usage is TRBV10-3 and J usage is TRBJ1-3; TRBD1 aligns across 7 bases. Germline-derived CDR1 and CDR2 are ENHRY and SYGVKD. This CDR3 is built from 13 residues. J lost 4 bases, V lost 6 bases, and 3 bases had no gene match. The CDR3 DNA reads as TGTGCCATCAGCCGGGACAGAGGAAACACCATATATTTT. Translation gives CAISRDRGNTIYF.

There are many counts of this clonotype. The chain carries TRBV20-1 and TRBJ1-6; tentatively, D is TRBD1 (6 bases). V dropped 4 bases and J dropped 1 base, with 14 bases sitting between them. The CDR3 consists of 16 residues. Per germline, CDR1 DFQATT and CDR2 SNEGSKA (reference sequence). The CDR3 DNA is TGCAGTGCTAAAAACAGGGAAAATTCCTATAATTCACCCCTCCACTTT. Translation gives CSAKNRENSYNSPLHF.

In its sample, this clonotype was seen many times. The chain has TRBV12-5 and TRBJ1-2; perhaps TRBD1 as D (5 bases). The ends were cut back, 7 bases at V and 6 bases at J, with 18 bases in the middle. This CDR3 has 14 residues. The germline V gene encodes CDR1 LGHNT and CDR2 FRNRAP. DNA of the CDR3: TGTGCTAGTGTCCCTGACGGGGGGTATCATGGCTACACCTTC. Encoded protein: CASVPDGGYHGYTF.

This clonotype was recorded many times. The genes are TRBV28 and TRBJ2-7; the D gene is possibly TRBD1 (5 bases). Germline values: CDR1 MDHEN, CDR2 SYDVKM. This CDR3 spans 14 amino acids. V dropped 10 bases and J dropped 4 bases, with 20 bases sitting between them. The CDR3, as DNA: TGTGCCACCGTTTGGAGTGGGGCGAGTTACGAGCAGTACTTC. This encodes CATVWSGASYEQYF.

This clonotype was seen ten or more times. The rearrangement links TRBV28 to TRBJ1-2, with 9 bases matching TRBD1. V lost 4 bases to trimming and J lost 7 bases; unmatched junction nucleotides: 7. Germline-derived CDR1 and CDR2 are MDHEN and SYDVKM. The CDR3 is 14 amino acids. The DNA of the CDR3 is TGTGCCAGCAGTTGGGACAGGGCTCTTCCTGGCTACACCTTC. As protein: CASSWDRALPGYTF.

Ten or more counts support this clonotype. The J gene is TRBJ1-5, the V gene TRBV20-1; possible D gene TRBD1, 5 bases. Germline V lookup: CDR1 DFQATT, CDR2 SNEGSKA (reference sequence). Deletions cut 2 bases from V and 0 bases from J, with 14 bases between. The CDR3 is 16 residues long. The CDR3 reads CSARSRVGDSNQPQHF. The CDR3 region has the DNA TGCAGTGCTAGAAGCAGGGTGGGGGATAGCAATCAGCCCCAGCATTTT.